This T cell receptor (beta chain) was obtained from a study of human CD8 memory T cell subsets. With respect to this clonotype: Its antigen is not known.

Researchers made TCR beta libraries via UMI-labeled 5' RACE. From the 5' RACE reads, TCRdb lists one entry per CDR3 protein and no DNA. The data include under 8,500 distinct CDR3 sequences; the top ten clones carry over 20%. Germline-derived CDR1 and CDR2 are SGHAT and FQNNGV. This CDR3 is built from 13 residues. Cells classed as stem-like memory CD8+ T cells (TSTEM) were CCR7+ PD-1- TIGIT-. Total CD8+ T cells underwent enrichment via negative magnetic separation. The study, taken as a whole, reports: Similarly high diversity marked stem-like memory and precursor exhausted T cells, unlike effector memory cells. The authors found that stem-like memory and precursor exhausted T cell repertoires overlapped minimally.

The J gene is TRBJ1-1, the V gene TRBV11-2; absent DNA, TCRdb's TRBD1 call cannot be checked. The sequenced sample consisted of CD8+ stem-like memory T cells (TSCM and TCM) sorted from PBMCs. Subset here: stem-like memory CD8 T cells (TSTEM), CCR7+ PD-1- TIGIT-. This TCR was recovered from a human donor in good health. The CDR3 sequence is CASSLWGGTEAFF. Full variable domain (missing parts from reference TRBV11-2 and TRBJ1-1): EAGVAQSPRYKIIEKRQSVAFWCNPISGHATLYWYQQILGQGPKLLIQFQNNGVVDDSQLPKDRFSAERLKGVDSTLKIQPAKLEDSAVYLCASSLWGGTEAFFGQGTRLTVV.